This is a list of T cell receptor beta chains from one sample in a study of shared clonotypes between healthy human individuals. Assay: immunoSEQ multiplex PCR; the TCRdb copy retains only in-frame clones and omits some. The sample yields some 2.1 million clones, around 93% seen once. The sample comprised naive CD8+ T cells from PBMCs. These receptor sequences come from a man younger than 35 in good health. Some clones in this sample may be carry-over from other donors' samples. Each CDR3 is given with its conserved first and last residue. The D gene is left open where the match is weak. Not every row has a clone size; where given, it reads once, few, many or a size class.

d_gene	abundance	v_gene	j_gene	len	CDR3nt	CDR3aa
-	-	TRBV4-2	TRBJ2-4	19	TGTGCCAGCAGCCAACAGGGCTATAGTCAAGTCGTAGCCAAAAACATTCAGTACTTC	CASSQQGYSQVVAKNIQYF
TRBD2	-	TRBV5-3	TRBJ2-1	16	TGTGCCAGAAGCTTGGTTTGGCCTAGCGGGAGTAATGAGCAGTTCTTC	CARSLVWPSGSNEQFF
TRBD1	-	TRBV6-6	TRBJ1-1	16	TGTGCCAGCAGTATAGGGGACAGGGAAGACTTCACTGAAGCTTTCTTT	CASSIGDREDFTEAFF
TRBD1	once	TRBV10-3	TRBJ1-2	17	TGTGCCATCAGGGACCCGGGACAGGGGGCAAAAAACTATGGCTACACCTTC	CAIRDPGQGAKNYGYTF
TRBD1	few	TRBV7-2	TRBJ2-7	17	TGTGCCAGCAGCTTACCGACCGGACAGGAGTACACCTACGAGCAGTACTTC	CASSLPTGQEYTYEQYF
-	-	TRBV28	TRBJ2-7	13	TGTGCCAGCAGCCCAGGGCGGGGCTACGAGCAGTACTTC	CASSPGRGYEQYF
-	-	TRBV4-2	TRBJ2-2	13	TGTGCCAGCAGCCAAGAAAACAGGGCTGAGCTGTTTTTT	CASSQENRAELFF
-	-	TRBV19	TRBJ2-1	14	TGTGCCAGTAGTCTGCTACCTAGGTCCAATGAGCAGTTCTTC	CASSLLPRSNEQFF
-	-	TRBV18	TRBJ2-1	16	TGTGCCAGCTCACCAACGAGCGGACTGCCCTCGGATGAGCAGTTCTTC	CASSPTSGLPSDEQFF
-	-	TRBV7-9	TRBJ2-5	17	TGTGCCAGCAGCCCCCGGTGGCTACAGGGTGAGCAAGAGACCCAGTACTTC	CASSPRWLQGEQETQYF
TRBD2	-	TRBV5-8	TRBJ2-7	14	TGTGCCAGCAGCTTGGTAGCGGGAGGGCCCGAGCAGTACTTC	CASSLVAGGPEQYF
-	-	TRBV10-3	TRBJ1-2	17	TGTGCCATCAGTGACAGAGGTTTCAGGGCCCGAAACTATGGCTACACCTTC	CAISDRGFRARNYGYTF
-	-	TRBV4-1	TRBJ1-3	17	TGCGCCAGCAGCCAGAAGTCCGGGACGAGCTTAAGAGGCGCCATATATTTT	CASSQKSGTSLRGAIYF
-	once	TRBV5-1	TRBJ1-2	13	TGCGCCAGCAGCTCGTACGAAGACTATGGCTACACCTTC	CASSSYEDYGYTF
-	-	TRBV5-4	TRBJ2-1	14	TGTGCCAGCAGCCCTCCCGGATCCTACAATGAGCAGTTCTTC	CASSPPGSYNEQFF
-	few	TRBV5-1	TRBJ2-7	12	TGCGCCAGCAGCTTGGACAGGTACGAGCAGTACTTC	CASSLDRYEQYF
-	-	TRBV5-1	TRBJ2-1	13	TGCGCCAGCAGCTGGACTCAATACAATGAGCAGTTCTTC	CASSWTQYNEQFF
TRBD2	-	TRBV5-1	TRBJ2-1	18	TGCGCCAGCAGCTTGGAACCTACCTCCACCAGCGGGGCCAATGAGCAGTTCTTC	CASSLEPTSTSGANEQFF
TRBD1	-	TRBV7-9	TRBJ2-7	17	TGTGCCAGCAGCTTCGTTCGGGGGCAGGACAGGGTTTACGAGCAGTACTTC	CASSFVRGQDRVYEQYF
-	-	TRBV29-1	TRBJ2-3	13	TGCAGCGCCAGTGTTGGGAGCACAGATACGCAGTATTTT	CSASVGSTDTQYF
-	-	TRBV28	TRBJ1-1	14	TGTGCCAGCAGGGTAGGGGACCTGAACACTGAAGCTTTCTTT	CASRVGDLNTEAFF
-	-	TRBV7-9	TRBJ1-1	16	TGTGCCAGCAGCTTATTGGAGCCCGTTCCGAACACTGAAGCTTTCTTT	CASSLLEPVPNTEAFF
-	-	TRBV5-3	TRBJ1-2	15	TGTGCCAGAAGCGCCCCCCAGGGGAGGGACTATGGCTACACCTTC	CARSAPQGRDYGYTF
-	-	TRBV7-2	TRBJ2-2	11	TGTGCCAGCAGCCCCCCCGAGGAGCTGTTTTTT	CASSPPEELFF
-	-	TRBV7-8	TRBJ1-1	14	TGTGCCAGCAGCCACGGGGCGGTTAACACTGAAGCTTTCTTT	CASSHGAVNTEAFF
-	-	TRBV9	TRBJ2-1	13	TGTGCCAGCAGCGTAGGGTCCCTTAATGAGCAGTTCTTC	CASSVGSLNEQFF
TRBD1	-	TRBV27	TRBJ1-1	13	TGTGCCAGCAGTGGGACAGGGACTACTGAAGCTTTCTTT	CASSGTGTTEAFF
TRBD1	-	TRBV19	TRBJ2-7	15	TGTGCCAGTAGCCATGGGACAGGCATTTCCCACGAGCAGTACTTC	CASSHGTGISHEQYF
TRBD2	-	TRBV27	TRBJ2-1	15	TGTGCCAGCAGTTTTTCTAGCGGGAGATACAATGAGCAGTTCTTC	CASSFSSGRYNEQFF
-	-	TRBV15	TRBJ1-5	16	TGTGCCACCAGCAGAGTCTGGACAGCCTCAAATCAGCCCCAGCATTTT	CATSRVWTASNQPQHF
-	-	TRBV7-2	TRBJ2-7	14	TGTGCCAGCAGCTTAGCGCGGGACTCCTACGAGCAGTACTTC	CASSLARDSYEQYF
TRBD2	-	TRBV27	TRBJ2-1	18	TGTGCCAGCAGTTTAGATGGACTAGCGGGAGGGTTTACCAATGAGCAGTTCTTC	CASSLDGLAGGFTNEQFF
TRBD1	-	TRBV5-4	TRBJ2-7	14	TGTGCCAGCAGATGGGACAGGGGGCTCGACGAGCAGTACTTC	CASRWDRGLDEQYF
-	-	TRBV7-9	TRBJ2-3	14	TGTGCCAGCAGCTGGTCGGCTCTCACAGATACGCAGTATTTT	CASSWSALTDTQYF
-	-	TRBV28	TRBJ1-1	11	TGTGCCAGCAGTACTAGCCAAGGAGCTTTCTTT	CASSTSQGAFF
TRBD2	-	TRBV11-2	TRBJ2-1	18	TGTGCCAGCAGCTCGACTAGCGGGAGTAGTTTCCTATGGAATGAGCAGTTCTTC	CASSSTSGSSFLWNEQFF
-	-	TRBV19	TRBJ2-7	12	TGTGCCAGTAGTATAGTCGGAGACGAGCAGTACTTC	CASSIVGDEQYF
-	once	TRBV11-2	TRBJ2-1	11	TGTGCCAGCAGCTTAGGCAGGGAGCAGTTCTTC	CASSLGREQFF
-	-	TRBV5-5	TRBJ1-5	16	TGTGCCAGCAGCTTGGGGGGGCTTAGATGGGATCAGCCCCAGCATTTT	CASSLGGLRWDQPQHF
TRBD2	-	TRBV11-2	TRBJ2-7	13	TGTGCCAGCAGCTTCGGACTAGTCGGTGAGCAGTACTTC	CASSFGLVGEQYF
-	-	TRBV27	TRBJ2-4	15	TGTGCCAGCAGTCTTGACCGGGGATGGGGAAACATTCAGTACTTC	CASSLDRGWGNIQYF
-	-	TRBV14	TRBJ2-1	15	TGTGCCAGCAGCCGGCGGGCCCCTTGGCTTAATGAGCAGTTCTTC	CASSRRAPWLNEQFF
-	-	TRBV28	TRBJ1-2	15	TGTGCCAGCAGTTTGCGAAAACTGGTCCACTATGGCTACACCTTC	CASSLRKLVHYGYTF
TRBD1	-	TRBV7-6	TRBJ1-2	13	TGTGCCAGCAGCCCCTCGGGACAGGGAATTTATACCTTC	CASSPSGQGIYTF
TRBD1	-	TRBV10-2	TRBJ2-7	18	TGCGCCAGCAGTGATTTGATGGCCGGGACAGGGGGGATCTACGAGCAGTACTTC	CASSDLMAGTGGIYEQYF
-	-	TRBV25-1	TRBJ2-1	15	TGTGCCAGCAGCCCCCCCCTTGGGAGAAACAATGAGCAGTTCTTC	CASSPPLGRNNEQFF
-	-	TRBV28	TRBJ2-2	14	TGTGCCAGCAGTTTATCTGGGGACACCGGGGAGCTGTTTTTT	CASSLSGDTGELFF
-	-	TRBV7-7	TRBJ2-5	13	TGTGCCAGCAGCAACGCGGTGGGGGAGACCCAGTACTTC	CASSNAVGETQYF
-	-	TRBV30	TRBJ1-1	13	TGTGCCTGGAGTGTAGGTGGGTCCACTGAAGCTTTCTTT	CAWSVGGSTEAFF
TRBD1	-	TRBV9	TRBJ2-1	16	TGTGCCAGCAGCCCCCTTCCCGGGACAGGCTACAATGAGCAGTTCTTC	CASSPLPGTGYNEQFF
-	-	TRBV28	TRBJ2-7	11	TGTGCCAGCAGTTTTAGCGCCGAGCAGTACTTC	CASSFSAEQYF
-	-	TRBV19	TRBJ2-7	12	TGTGCCAGTAGTATAGCAGGGAACGAGCAGTACTTC	CASSIAGNEQYF
-	-	TRBV15	TRBJ1-1	15	TGTGCCACCAGCAGAGACGCCGTGGGACCGGGAGCGGCTTTCTTT	CATSRDAVGPGAAFF
-	-	TRBV28	TRBJ2-7	14	TGTGCCACCTTCAGGGCGAAGAGCTCCTACGAGCAGTACTTC	CATFRAKSSYEQYF
-	-	TRBV7-9	TRBJ2-7	12	TGTGCCAGCAGCTTAATGATGGCCGAGCAGTACTTC	CASSLMMAEQYF
-	-	TRBV6-5	TRBJ1-3	13	TGTGCCAGCAGTTACTGGGAGGGGGGTCCCATATATTTT	CASSYWEGGPIYF
-	-	TRBV2	TRBJ1-5	13	TGTGCCAGCAGGAGGACCAGTAATCAGCCCCAGCATTTT	CASRRTSNQPQHF
-	-	TRBV6-6	TRBJ2-7	12	TGTGCCAGCAGTGACAGTTCTGGCGAGCAGTACTTC	CASSDSSGEQYF